One sample yielded the 9 T cell receptor beta chains listed below, sequenced in a study of shared clonotypes between healthy human individuals. Sequencing was performed with immunoSEQ multiplex PCR; in TCRdb, only in-frame clones are kept and a portion is missing. The sample includes around 2.3 million clones, approximately 94% seen only once; the top ten take about 0.13%. The specimen was naive CD4+ T cells sorted from blood. Noted subset: CD45RA+ positively selected. The receptors derive from a man aged 18 to 29 in good health.

V gene TRBV27 combines with J gene TRBJ2-2; tentative D call: TRBD2 (5 bases). Looked up from germline, CDR1 is MNHEY and CDR2 is SMNVEV (reference sequence). V lost 5 bases and J lost 0, with 19 bases in between. The CDR3 totals 18 residues. DNA for the CDR3: TGTGCCAGCAGTCCACTCTCGGTGAGGGCTTCGAACACCGGGGAGCTGTTTTTT. This sequence encodes CASSPLSVRASNTGELFF.

The rearrangement uses TRBV6-6 and TRBJ2-3; D perhaps matches TRBD2 (6 bases). This CDR3 has 15 amino acids. Germline assignment: CDR1 MNHNY and CDR2 SVGAGI (reference sequence). V was shortened by 8 bases and J by 0 bases, with 15 bases between the two germline ends. CDR3 sequence reads: CASGRLDLSTDTQYF. CDR3 nucleotide sequence: TGTGCCAGCGGCAGACTAGACCTTAGCACAGATACGCAGTATTTT.

The count of this clone is one. The chain uses TRBV5-4 and TRBJ2-7; 9 bases fit TRBD1. The germline gives CDR1 SGHNT, CDR2 YYREEE (reference sequence). Trimming took 2 bases from V and 2 from J; bases not matched to a gene: 2. This CDR3 is 14 amino acids long. The CDR3 nucleotides are TGTGCCAGCAGCTTCGGACAGGGGCCCTACGAGCAGTACTTC. This gives the protein CASSFGQGPYEQYF.

The rearrangement joins TRBV30 to TRBJ2-7; no clear D. V was trimmed by 0 bases and J by 6 bases, leaving 6 bases between them. The germline V gene encodes CDR1 GTSNPN and CDR2 SVGIG (reference sequence). This CDR3 has 11 residues. CDR3 protein: CAWSVRFEQYF. The CDR3 DNA reads as TGTGCCTGGAGTGTACGTTTCGAGCAGTACTTC.

V and J are TRBV5-1 and TRBJ2-2; TRBD1 matches 7 bases. The V gene's germline CDR1 is SGHRS and CDR2 YFSETQ. The CDR3 has 16 residues. V shed 5 bases and J 0 bases; nucleotides not matched to a gene: 7. This chain's CDR3 is CASRERGQSNTGELFF. CDR3 bases: TGCGCCAGCAGAGAGAGGGGACAGTCGAACACCGGGGAGCTGTTTTTT.

The chain links TRBV19 to TRBJ1-4; 7 nucleotides line up with TRBD1. The CDR3 consists of 17 residues. Trimming cost V 5 bases and J 8 bases; bases outside gene matches: 17. From germline, CDR1 is LNHDA and CDR2 SQIVND (reference sequence). The CDR3 bases are TGTGCCAGTAGTCTCCCCCGGGACAGCCTATATCGGGAAAAACTGTTTTTT. Amino acid sequence: CASSLPRDSLYREKLFF.

Remarks on this clone: The same CDR3 can be traced to other DNA sequences in this sample. The rearrangement uses TRBV18 and TRBJ1-2; 7 bases align to TRBD1. CDR3 length: 13 amino acids. The germline V gene encodes CDR1 KGHSH and CDR2 LQKENI. The trim removed 2 bases at V and 3 bases at J, leaving 0 bases unmatched. CDR3 sequence (DNA): TGTGCCAGCTCACCAGACAGGGACTATGGCTACACCTTC. Translated, it gives CASSPDRDYGYTF. The full variable domain, in which reference TRBV18 and TRBJ1-2 provide the parts outside the CDR3, is NAGVMQNPRHLVRRRGQEARLRCSPMKGHSHVYWYRQLPEEGLKFMVYLQKENIIDESGMPKERFSAEFPKEGPSILRIQQVVRGDSAAYFCASSPDRDYGYTFGSGTRLTVV.

The J gene is TRBJ2-1, the V gene TRBV5-1; D ambiguous. Germline CDR1 reads SGHRS; CDR2 reads YFSETQ. V was pared by 0 bases and J by 11 bases, with 12 bases between. This CDR3 region has 13 residues. The CDR3 DNA sequence: TGCGCCAGCAGCTTGGGGACCTACTCCAAGCAGTTCTTC. This gives the protein CASSLGTYSKQFF. Based on the CDR3 plus reference TRBV5-1 and TRBJ2-1, the full variable domain is KAGVTQTPRYLIKTRGQQVTLSCSPISGHRSVSWYQQTPGQGLQFLFEYFSETQRNKGNFPGRFSGRQFSNSRSEMNVSTLELGDSALYLCASSLGTYSKQFFGPGTRLTVL.

In this sample, this clone turned up a few times. The same CDR3 can be traced to other DNA sequences in this sample. Here the CDR3 reads CASSYTGTTNTEAFF. CDR3 sequence (DNA): TGTGCCAGCAGTTACACCGGGACAACAAACACTGAAGCTTTCTTT. The chain links TRBV6-5 to TRBJ1-1; D is perhaps TRBD1 (6 bases). Germline CDR1 MNHEY, CDR2 SVGAGI. Trimming pared 2 bases from V and 2 bases from J, leaving 12 bases between. The CDR3 covers 15 residues.